This TCR beta chain was sequenced in a study of esophageal squamous cell carcinoma under preoperative chemotherapy. Study-wide background: TCR repertoires were profiled from both peripheral blood T cells and tumor-infiltrating lymphocytes.

Per the germline V gene, CDR1 is MNHEY and CDR2 is SVGAGI. CDR3 size: 14 residues. Study-level results: After treatment, tumor-infiltrating lymphocytes seemed to come partly from incoming peripheral T cells, not only local changes.

TCRdb re-called the PCR reads through MiXCR, storing one row per CDR3 protein. The table has some 11,000 distinct CDR3 sequences, about 63% seen once. About this clonotype itself: Its antigen is not known.

Time point in this sample: after preoperative PTX-NDP chemotherapy. This TCR was sampled from a human donor with esophageal squamous cell carcinoma. The donor label of this sample is uncertain. The rearrangement uses TRBV6-5 and TRBJ2-2; D could derive from TRBD1 or TRBD2 (5 bases each). The end of the DNA is better explained by TRBJ2-3, so the J call may be wrong. Sampling was performed from a patient given preoperative chemotherapy. In nucleotides, the CDR3 is TGTGCCAGCAGTTATTTATCGGGGACCGGGGAGCAGTATTTT. Amino acids: CASSYLSGTGEQYF.